The 6 T cell receptor beta chains listed next were all sequenced from one sample in a study of radiotherapy plus CTLA-4 blockade in lung cancer. Assay: immunoSEQ multiplex PCR; the TCRdb copy retains only in-frame clones and omits some. The sample has tens of thousands of clones, 75% seen once. This specimen was peripheral blood, taken from a patient treated with radiotherapy plus ipilimumab. These receptor sequences come from a human donor with non-small cell lung cancer that progressed on radiotherapy plus ipilimumab.

The chain joins TRBV2 to TRBJ2-1; maybe TRBD1 (6 bases). With 5 bases removed from V and 6 bases from J, the gap between germline ends came to 20 bases. Germline V lookup: CDR1 SNHLY, CDR2 FYNNEI. This CDR3 has 16 amino acids. CDR3 region: CASSILTGPTSNEQFF. In nucleotides, the CDR3 is TGTGCCAGCAGTATCCTTACAGGGCCTACCTCCAATGAGCAGTTCTTC.

This sequence joins TRBV27 and TRBJ1-6; D might be TRBD1 (5 bases). This CDR3 has 16 residues. The germline V gene encodes CDR1 MNHEY and CDR2 SMNVEV (reference sequence). V was shortened by 3 bases and J by 10 bases, with 19 bases between the two germline ends. The CDR3 spells CASSFEYQGWGSPLHF. DNA of the CDR3: TGTGCCAGCAGTTTCGAATATCAGGGATGGGGGTCACCCCTCCACTTT.

This clone has just a few counts. The J gene is TRBJ2-1, the V gene TRBV9, with TRBD1 identical over 9 bases. V shed 5 bases, J shed 9 bases, and the junction held 9 bases outside the gene matches. CDR1 is SGDLS, CDR2 YYNGEE, per germline. CDR3 length: 14 residues. The CDR3: CASSAGTGRTEQFF. DNA for the CDR3: TGTGCCAGCAGTGCCGGGACAGGGAGAACTGAGCAGTTCTTC.

The chain links TRBV25-1 to TRBJ2-7, with 9 bases fitting TRBD1. The CDR3 consists of 13 residues. Germline trimming cut 6 bases from V and 1 base from J; bases unmatched to any gene: 1. Germline values: CDR1 MGHDK, CDR2 SYGVNS. The CDR3 nucleotides are TGTGCCAGCAGGACAGGGGGTTCCTACGAGCAGTACTTC. Protein product: CASRTGGSYEQYF.

This chain uses TRBV6-1 with TRBJ1-3; D may be TRBD1 (5 bases). V dropped 3 bases and J dropped 2 bases, with 8 bases sitting between them. The CDR3 covers 14 residues. Germline values: CDR1 MNHNS, CDR2 SASEGT. CDR3 protein: CASSEGTTGNTIYF. Here the CDR3 DNA reads TGTGCCAGCAGTGAGGGGACGACTGGAAACACCATATATTTT.

The V call is TRBV9, the J call TRBJ1-6; no reliable D call. The CDR3 consists of 15 residues. Germline values: CDR1 SGDLS, CDR2 YYNGEE. Trimming stripped 0 bases from V and 7 bases from J, with 11 bases between. The CDR3, as DNA: TGTGCCAGCAGCGTAGAGTCTACGGCAAATTCACCCCTCCACTTT. As protein: CASSVESTANSPLHF.